This T cell receptor beta chain emerged from a study of cytomegalovirus exposure and HLA in healthy donors. Trimming cost V 5 bases and J 10 bases; bases outside gene matches: 16. The CDR3 has 16 residues. In germline, CDR1 is MDHEN, CDR2 SYDVKM. PCR primers comprised 60 Vbeta and 13 Jbeta primers. Data came from immunoSEQ multiplex PCR; TCRdb stores just in-frame clones and leaves some out. The sample records about 140,000 clones, 70% to 85% being singletons. The clonotype originates from a woman aged 55-69 years in good health and CMV-seropositive. This rearrangement joins TRBV28 to TRBJ2-3; 9 bases align to TRBD1. The specimen sequenced was PBMCs. CDR3 protein: CASSTYPGTGMGAQYF. The CDR3 nucleotides read TGTGCCAGCAGTACCTACCCCGGGACAGGGATGGGTGCGCAGTATTTT.